One and the same sample provided the 24 T cell receptor beta chains below, sequenced in a study of cytomegalovirus exposure and HLA in healthy donors. Researchers ran the PCR with 60 Vbeta and 13 Jbeta primers. Clones were sequenced by immunoSEQ multiplex PCR, and TCRdb holds only the in-frame ones, with some missing. In the table there are about 180,000 clones, roughly 75% of which are singletons. The sequencing input was PBMCs. Receptor source: a middle-aged man in good health and CMV-seronegative.

This chain links TRBV27 with TRBJ1-1; a weak D match, TRBD1 (5 bases). This CDR3 has 15 residues. Germline V gene data show CDR1 as MNHEY and CDR2 as SMNVEV (reference sequence). The ends were cut back, 2 bases at V and 0 bases at J, with 10 bases in the middle. CDR3 residues: CASSLMAGMNTEAFF. CDR3 nucleotide sequence: TGTGCCAGCAGTTTAATGGCAGGGATGAACACTGAAGCTTTCTTT.

This clone was observed once. The chain employs TRBV30 and TRBJ2-7; 10 bases line up with TRBD1. V shed 6 bases and J 4 bases; nucleotides not matched to a gene: 6. This CDR3 comprises 13 residues. Per the germline V gene, CDR1 is GTSNPN and CDR2 is SVGIG (reference sequence). CDR3 residues: CACTSGQGYEQYF. CDR3 nucleotides: TGTGCCTGTACCTCGGGACAGGGGTACGAGCAGTACTTC.

The V and J genes are TRBV7-7 and TRBJ1-3; 10 bases fit TRBD1. Germline values: CDR1 SSHAT, CDR2 FNYEAQ (reference sequence). Unmatched junction bases numbered 11, after V lost 5 bases and J lost 1 base. This CDR3 has 18 amino acids. CDR3 sequence reads: CASSPGAPGQGSGNTIYF. The CDR3 DNA is TGTGCCAGCAGCCCCGGGGCTCCGGGACAGGGGTCTGGAAACACCATATATTTT.

The chain carries TRBV5-1 and TRBJ1-1, with 7 positions matching TRBD1. With V trimmed by 0 bases and J by 1 base, 6 bases remained unmatched. The CDR3 spans 16 residues. Germline values: CDR1 SGHRS, CDR2 YFSETQ. Here the CDR3 DNA reads TGCGCCAGCAGCTTGGCCGCGACAGGGAGGAACACTGAAGCTTTCTTT. Its translation is CASSLAATGRNTEAFF.

CDR3 nucleotides: TGTGCCAGTAGTATATCCCTCTCTGGGGCCAACGTCCTGACTTTC. Its protein product is CASSISLSGANVLTF. The chain recombines TRBV19 with TRBJ2-6; D unresolved. From germline, CDR1 is LNHDA and CDR2 SQIVND (reference sequence). Trimming pared 2 bases from V and 0 bases from J, leaving 5 bases between. There are 15 residues in the CDR3. The full variable domain, with the rest looked up from reference TRBV19 and TRBJ2-6, is DGGITQSPKYLFRKEGQNVTLSCEQNLNHDAMYWYRQDPGQGLRLIYYSQIVNDFQKGDIAEGYSVSREKKESFPLTVTSAQKNPTAFYLCASSISLSGANVLTFGAGSRLTVL.

The V call is TRBV5-4, the J call TRBJ2-1, with 12 bases aligning to TRBD1. The germline gives CDR1 SGHNT, CDR2 YYREEE (reference sequence). This CDR3 contains 15 residues. After removal of 4 bases from V and 6 bases from J, the junction contained 5 bases not matched to a gene. This CDR3 reads CASSPRDRGPNEQFF. For the CDR3, the DNA is TGTGCCAGCAGCCCCCGGGACAGGGGGCCCAATGAGCAGTTCTTC.

The gene calls are TRBV4-3 and TRBJ1-6; D may be TRBD1 (6 bases). V lost 2 bases to trimming and J lost 8 bases, with 16 bases between them. Germline-derived CDR1 and CDR2 are LGHNA and YSLEER. The CDR3 is 16 residues long. The CDR3 coding sequence is TGCGCCAGCAGCCAACACCGGACAGAGGAGGATTCACCCCTCCACTTT. Its translation: CASSQHRTEEDSPLHF.

The rearrangement joins TRBV19 to TRBJ2-1, with a possible D match to TRBD1 (6 bases). The germline V gene has CDR1 LNHDA and CDR2 SQIVND (reference sequence). The CDR3 totals 15 residues. Trimming took off 3 bases at V and 6 bases at J, with 15 bases between the two ends. CDR3 region: CASSIDLGTSNEQFF. CDR3 nucleotide sequence: TGTGCCAGTAGTATTGACCTTGGGACAAGCAATGAGCAGTTCTTC. Using reference TRBV19 and TRBJ2-1 for the parts outside the CDR3, the full variable domain is DGGITQSPKYLFRKEGQNVTLSCEQNLNHDAMYWYRQDPGQGLRLIYYSQIVNDFQKGDIAEGYSVSREKKESFPLTVTSAQKNPTAFYLCASSIDLGTSNEQFFGPGTRLTVL.

V is TRBV6-1 and J is TRBJ2-7; the match to TRBD2 covers 10 bases. The CDR3 totals 14 residues. V lost 4 bases and J lost 2; bases outside the gene matches: 2. Germline lookup yields CDR1 MNHNS and CDR2 SASEGT. As DNA, the CDR3 is TGTGCCAGCAGTGGGACTAGCGGAGCCTACGAGCAGTACTTC. It specifies CASSGTSGAYEQYF.

This chain joins TRBV5-6 and TRBJ2-7, with 7 bases matching TRBD1. CDR1 and CDR2 from the germline V gene are SGHDT and YYEEEE. Trimming at V came to 0 bases and at J to 0 bases, leaving 9 bases not matched to a gene. CDR3 length: 17 residues. The CDR3 DNA follows: TGTGCCAGCAGCTTGGAGGTGGGGACAGTATCCTCCTACGAGCAGTACTTC. Its translation is CASSLEVGTVSSYEQYF.

This clone occurred once. V and J are TRBV10-3 and TRBJ2-1; D is perhaps TRBD1 (5 bases). This CDR3 region has 14 residues. Trimming took off 8 bases at V and 6 bases at J, with 17 bases between the two ends. CDR1 and CDR2 from the germline V gene are ENHRY and SYGVKD. CDR3 amino acids: CAIAAGPLTNEQFF. CDR3 coding DNA: TGTGCCATCGCGGCAGGGCCCCTGACCAATGAGCAGTTCTTC.

This chain joins TRBV6-5 and TRBJ2-5; 11 bases map to TRBD1. This CDR3 is built from 15 residues. With 5 bases clipped from V and 5 bases from J, the junction kept 7 bases outside the gene matches. Germline V gene lookup returns CDR1 MNHEY and CDR2 SVGAGI. CDR3: CASSRTRDRGETQYF. The CDR3 DNA follows: TGTGCCAGCAGTCGGACCCGGGACAGGGGGGAGACCCAGTACTTC.

V gene TRBV23-1 combines with J gene TRBJ2-3, with D hard to call. TRBV23-1 is treated as an ORF (open reading frame) with a function not yet certain. The CDR3 has 15 amino acids. V dropped 1 base and J dropped 2 bases, with 10 bases sitting between them. The CDR3 is CASSQLRQTTDTQYF. The CDR3 bases are TGCGCCAGCAGTCAATTGAGGCAGACCACAGATACGCAGTATTTT.

The chain employs TRBV19 and TRBJ1-1; maybe TRBD1 (6 bases). The germline V and J ends were trimmed by 10 bases and 0 bases, with 18 bases remaining between them. CDR3 length: 15 residues. The germline V gene has CDR1 LNHDA and CDR2 SQIVND (reference sequence). The CDR3 DNA is TGTGCCACCCATCCGGACAGAAACATGAACACTGAAGCTTTCTTT. Translation gives CATHPDRNMNTEAFF.

The chain couples TRBV29-1 to TRBJ1-3; D is unclear. Germline V gene sequence: CDR1 SQVTM, CDR2 ANQGSEA. V shed 7 bases and J shed 1 base, with 14 bases lying between them. The CDR3 is 14 amino acids. The CDR3 sequence: CSAKFGNSGNTIYF. The CDR3 DNA reads as TGCAGCGCTAAATTCGGGAATTCTGGAAACACCATATATTTT.

The chain recombines TRBV5-1 with TRBJ2-1; TRBD1 agrees at 9 bases. V trimming: 4 bases; J trimming: 5 bases; junction bases outside the gene matches: 13. Germline V gene sequence: CDR1 SGHRS, CDR2 YFSETQ. There are 17 residues in the CDR3. CDR3 DNA: TGCGCCAGCAGCCCTGGACCGACAGGGGGGCAGGACAATGAGCAGTTCTTC. Residues: CASSPGPTGGQDNEQFF.

The V call is TRBV7-3, the J call TRBJ2-1; perhaps TRBD2 as D (6 bases). The germline CDR1 and CDR2 sequences are SGHTA and FQGTGA. The ends were cut back, 6 bases at V and 7 bases at J, with 22 bases in the middle. The CDR3 has 16 residues. CDR3 DNA sequence: TGTGCCAGCAGTGACCCGGACGGGGGAAGCAGGAATGAGCAGTTCTTC. Its translation: CASSDPDGGSRNEQFF. Full variable domain (outside the CDR3, taken from reference TRBV7-3 and TRBJ2-1): GAGVSQTPSNKVTEKGKYVELRCDPISGHTALYWYRQSLGQGPEFLIYFQGTGAADDSGLPNDRFFAVRPEGSVSTLKIQRTERGDSAVYLCASSDPDGGSRNEQFFGPGTRLTVL.

This chain links TRBV4-1 with TRBJ2-7, with 8 nucleotides matching TRBD1. J lost 6 bases, V lost 0 bases, and 13 bases had no gene match. The CDR3 sequence is 17 residues long. CDR1 and CDR2 from the germline V gene are MGHRA and YSYEKL. Here the CDR3 DNA reads TGCGCCAGCAGCCAAGAGGAAGGGGCGACAGGGGATCTCGAGCAGTACTTC. Translating it yields CASSQEEGATGDLEQYF.

V usage is TRBV7-6 and J usage is TRBJ1-1; no clear D gene. The CDR3 extends over 14 amino acids. Germline values: CDR1 SGHVS, CDR2 FNYEAQ. The ends were cut back, 1 base at V and 6 bases at J, with 12 bases in the middle. The CDR3: CASSLVVEVSEAFF. DNA for the CDR3: TGTGCCAGCAGCTTAGTCGTCGAGGTCTCTGAAGCTTTCTTT.

The chain employs TRBV6-6 and TRBJ2-3; D ambiguous. Germline V gene sequence: CDR1 MNHNY, CDR2 SVGAGI (reference sequence). This CDR3 is 13 amino acids long. The V end was cut by 0 bases, the J end by 6 bases, with 7 bases between. CDR3 amino acids: CASSYSAWDTQYF. The DNA of the CDR3 is TGTGCCAGCAGTTACTCAGCCTGGGATACGCAGTATTTT.

This chain links TRBV5-1 with TRBJ1-1; no firm D call. Deletions cut 0 bases from V and 1 base from J, with 7 bases between. Germline V gives CDR1 SGHRS, CDR2 YFSETQ. The CDR3 has 14 residues. The CDR3 DNA reads as TGCGCCAGCAGCTTGGCCCCAGGGAACACTGAAGCTTTCTTT. It is translated as CASSLAPGNTEAFF.

This chain connects TRBV6-1 to TRBJ2-2; 7 nucleotides line up with TRBD2. The CDR3 is made up of 15 amino acids. Germline V gives CDR1 MNHNS, CDR2 SASEGT. Trimming removed 4 bases from V and 1 base from J; junction bases left unmatched: 3. CDR3 region: CASSVAGENTGELFF. Written as DNA, the CDR3 is TGTGCCAGCAGTGTTGCGGGGGAGAACACCGGGGAGCTGTTTTTT.

V usage is TRBV5-6 and J usage is TRBJ2-2; 7 bases match TRBD2. The CDR3 spans 12 residues. J lost 8 bases, V lost 4 bases, and 2 bases had no gene match. CDR1 SGHDT and CDR2 YYEEEE come from the germline V gene. CDR3 DNA: TGTGCCAGCAGCAGAGCGGGGGGGGAGCTGTTTTTT. Translated: CASSRAGGELFF.

V gene TRBV7-2 combines with J gene TRBJ2-5; TRBD2 matches at 13 bases. The germline V gene has CDR1 SGHTA and CDR2 FQGNSA. Unmatched junction bases numbered 5, after V lost 5 bases and J lost 5 bases. The CDR3 length is 15 residues. The CDR3 loop reads CASSTGLAGRETQYF. CDR3 nucleotide sequence: TGTGCCAGCAGCACGGGACTAGCGGGAAGGGAGACCCAGTACTTC.